This TCR beta chain stems from a study of cytomegalovirus exposure and HLA in healthy donors (dated by TCRdb to between 2016 and 2019). Looking at the study overall: According to an earlier analysis of several hundred of the donors, about 179 million T cells yielded approximately 120 million unique TCR beta sequences and approximately 280 Gb of sequence data. Roughly 300 gigabases of sequencing data and around 87 million unique TCR sequences were included in an early release covering about 700 HLA-typed donors. Of the roughly 400 genotyped donors, about 80% fell in the genetic ancestry cluster associated with self-reported Caucasian donors. The study aimed to test whether signatures of past pathogen exposure could be identified by cataloging public T cell receptors. Using immunosequencing, the study profiled T cell repertoires from 500 to 800 subjects and related those repertoires to cytomegalovirus serostatus. In addition to the first cohort of several hundred subjects, a separate validation cohort of approximately 130 different subjects was used. To predict cytomegalovirus infection status, the study combined high-throughput TCR immunosequencing, statistical association of individual TCRs with disease status, and machine learning. A later analysis re-examined previously published TCR beta repertoires from several hundred donors and added high-resolution HLA genotyping to investigate patterns of TCR occurrence. In the later analysis, no new phenotypic data were used to find candidate immune exposures; instead, reliance was placed on TCR beta sequences and their occurrence across donors. In an earlier analysis of roughly 580 of the donors, high-throughput TCR beta sequencing was used to judge whether each TCR beta V gene segment behaved as functional or pseudogenic. Alongside the repertoire data, information on donor age, sex, ethnicity and CMV serostatus was compiled. In a later genetic analysis, genome-wide SNP genotypes for about three fifths of the 666 donors were used, and that subset was treated as a discovery cohort. All discovery cohort repertoires had been generated using a single sequencing platform. HLA typing included class I and class II loci at four-digit resolution. Typing coverage varied by locus: about 620-630 donors for A, B, C, DRB1 and DQB1; approximately 560 for DQA1; 606 for DPA1; 450 to 480 for DPB1. Five DR-DQ haplotypes were handled as single units for association and clustering because linkage in the cohort was strong. Across approximately 400 genotyped donors of the cohort, an average of roughly 230,000 unique TCR beta nucleotide sequences per donor were sequenced, and around 19% of those sequences were non-productive. Paper-wide results and their limitations: In a later analysis, the rate of TCR association differed among HLA loci, with DRB1 alleles having the most associated TCRs and HLA-C alleles having the fewest. An earlier analysis of approximately 590 of the donors showed that most TCR beta V segments appeared in productive rearrangements either about 87% or about 30% of the time, which broadly matched IMGT annotations. According to a later analysis, most CMV-associated TCR beta chains appeared to be HLA-restricted, and the HLA associations seemed to be driven largely by CMV exposure. In a later analysis, HLA-associated TCR beta chains were found to be more clonally expanded and to have lower generation probabilities than equally common non-associated chains. Sequencing depth was assumed to be roughly uniform across donors in the presence/absence analyses, though that assumption may not hold. A cluster of highly shared sequence variants was judged likely to be a technical artifact of the sequencing pipeline. In a later analysis, around 17,000 TCR beta sequences were associated with specific HLA alleles at a false discovery rate of 0.05. For the cohort, immune exposure information was limited to CMV serostatus. A further reported finding was that TCR beta sequences accurately predicted the HLA-A and HLA-B alleles for most subjects in the first cohort. Most TCR sequences were seen in very few donors, while some public TCRs were found in many individuals. This cohort had only TCR beta chains sequenced, and the lack of alpha or paired-chain data limited which features could be detected. Several of the top co-occurrence clusters appeared to be linked to parvovirus B19, influenza, CMV and Epstein-Barr virus, according to a later analysis. When HLA alleles, especially DR and DQ, strongly co-occurred, TCR associations were difficult to assign to individual alleles. Cytomegalovirus status was reported to be diagnosed by the classifier with high specificity and sensitivity in both the original and validation cohorts. Linkage disequilibrium might explain the correlated functional status among segregating V segments, but an unknown experimental factor could not be ruled out. An association between a missense DCLRE1C variant and V-gene and J-gene trimming of TCR beta chains was found in a later genetic analysis and replicated in an independent cohort. The authors suggested that the approach could potentially be generalized to other disease states and immunological phenotypes. According to a later genetic analysis, donors in an Asian-associated ancestry cluster had fewer N-insertions in productive TCRs than the approximately 630-donor mean. The study gave a list of some 150 TCR beta chains associated with cytomegalovirus. Some IMGT-functional V segments, including TRBV6-2 and TRBV6-3, could not be distinguished by the 87-base-pair reads and were therefore excluded. Because HLA typing was unavailable for some donors at each locus, only the typed subset was used in association tests. A few of the identified cytomegalovirus-associated TCR beta chains were confirmed in vitro to be specific for cytomegalovirus antigens. Because counts were too low, about 15 rarely observed V segments, including chromosome 9 orphons, were left out of the earlier analysis of some 600 of the donors.

In total, over 600 healthy bone marrow donors made up the cohort. Cohort members were all nominally healthy when sampled, although unrecorded immune exposures were likely present. The donor was CMV seropositive and was included in the group of 290 or so seropositive cohort members. Each donor provided a peripheral blood sample, and peripheral blood mononuclear cells were used for TCR beta sequencing. The Qiagen DNeasy Blood Extraction Kit was used to extract genomic DNA from the blood cell samples. Library prep was done by the immunoSEQ multiplex PCR assay. The multiplex PCR relied on a mix of 60 forward primers for TCR Vbeta segments and 13 reverse primers for TCR Jbeta segments. The CDR3 region of rearranged TCR beta genes was amplified from genomic DNA by a multiplex PCR assay. The amplified TCR beta libraries were sequenced on the Illumina HiSeq System as 87-base-pair reads. Regarding the original processing steps: A later analysis counted approximately 84 million unique TCR beta chains across the 666 repertoires, and around 9.9 million of these chains were shared by at least two donors. Raw reads were error-corrected and collapsed into unique sequences by a nearest-neighbor algorithm in which closely related sequences were merged to remove PCR and sequencing errors. CDR3 sequences were aligned to IMGT reference sequences to assign V, D and J gene segments. For a sequence to be retained, a match of at least six nucleotides was required to both a V gene segment and a J gene segment. Rearrangements were called productive when the CDR3 lacked stop codons and stayed in frame with V and J; all others were non-productive. CDR3 was defined according to IMGT convention as the region running from the second conserved V-encoded cysteine to the conserved J-encoded phenylalanine. In an earlier analysis of more than 550 of the donors, sequences lacking an unambiguous match to a single V gene segment were excluded. An earlier analysis of 450 to 650 of the donors called V segments functional above 56.7% productive rearrangements and segregating when the between-donor standard deviation exceeded 5%. A statistical classification framework was built to diagnose cytomegalovirus status from the catalog of TCR beta chain sequences. In a later analysis, TCR nucleotide sequences were compared against IMGT/GENE-DB human TR gene sequences so that V and J genes could be assigned. The TCRdist pipeline was used in a later analysis to assign CDR3 sequences and most-parsimonious VDJ recombination scenarios. In a later analysis, each TCR beta chain was defined by its CDR3 amino acid sequence together with its V-gene family, and reads without a unique V-gene family were excluded. A later analysis removed 550 to 650 highly shared, low-generation-probability nucleotide sequences to deal with suspected cross-contamination and a sequencing artifact. In a later analysis, a clonal expansion index for each public chain was calculated from normalized within-repertoire ranks of inferred template counts. Generation probabilities in a later analysis came from a VDJ recombination model fitted to out-of-frame rearrangements, and those results were checked against IGoR. In a later analysis, TCR-TCR, TCR-HLA and TCR-CMV co-occurrence was scored with hypergeometric tests, and a repertoire-size bias correction was applied to TCR pairs. To estimate false discovery rates, a later analysis permuted the HLA or CMV assignments 20 times. A later analysis grouped co-occurring TCRs with DBSCAN, adding TCRdist sequence similarity when clustering within HLA-allele-positive subsets. For co-occurrence clustering, repertoires with fewer than 30,000 or more than 120,000 public chains were excluded, along with four or five repertoires with anomalous nucleotide sharing. The table was pulled from immuneACCESS by TCRdb, which kept in-frame rearrangements only. Such tables lose some clones; where checked, under half of the loss comes from unresolved V genes, and the rest has no known cause. The DNA gave D and trimming, while V, J and clone size come from that table. Present in this sample are around 180,000 clones, roughly 74% of which were seen just once. The ten largest make up around 5.9% of the sample.

From cysteine to phenylalanine, the CDR3 is 14 amino acids long. Only the CDR3 part of the read is kept: 42 bases, read in frame from the first base. Trimming takes 2 bases from V and 8 bases from J, and the germline ends sit 12 bases apart. CDR1 MGHDK and CDR2 SYGVNS are derived from the germline V gene. On this clone itself: Its antigen specificity is not known. Base-call qualities are not available, and no considerably larger clone is one nucleotide away.

The receptor was derived from a woman in her twenties or thirties in good health and CMV-seropositive. The chain uses TRBV25-1 and TRBJ2-2; too little of a D gene remains to name it. Input material: PBMCs. The CDR3 protein: CASSEEVIKGELFF. The nucleotide sequence is given as TGTGCCAGCAGTGAAGAGGTGATAAAAGGGGAGCTGTTTTTT.